These 9 T cell receptor beta chains came from one sample sequenced in a study of blood T cells in healthy people across ages. Using a J-beta primer mix together with a sample-barcoded 5' primer, a second PCR was run for roughly 6 to 11 cycles. Each CDR3 protein gets one entry after TCRdb re-called the 5' RACE reads with MiXCR. The data contain 1.5 million to 2 million distinct CDR3 sequences, 40% to 55% of them singletons. Material for sequencing was blood. These TCRs come from a woman in her 40s in good health.

A few counts support this clonotype. This sequence joins TRBV6-5 and TRBJ2-1, with 7 bases matching TRBD2. The CDR3 is 12 residues long. V lost 8 bases, J lost 10 bases, and 8 bases stayed unmatched. CDR1 is MNHEY, CDR2 SVGAGI, per germline. The CDR3 loop reads CASGPTSPEQFF. In DNA, the CDR3 is TGTGCCAGCGGACCGACTAGCCCGGAGCAGTTCTTC.

A word on this clonotype: Compared with germline, one end of the junction differs, possibly owing to a read error. The chain recombines TRBV12-3 or TRBV12-4 with TRBJ1-4; D uncertain. CDR3 length equals 17 residues. As DNA, the CDR3 is TGTGCCAGCAGTTTTTCTTTGGGCTCCGGATTTAATGAAAGACTGTTTTTT. It is translated as CASSFSLGSGFNERLFF.

The chain combines TRBV27 with TRBJ2-7, with D unresolved. Germline V gene lookup returns CDR1 MNHEY and CDR2 SMNVEV (reference sequence). The V and J ends lost 2 bases and 2 bases respectively, with 10 bases between them. CDR3 length equals 14 residues. The CDR3 nucleotides are TGTGCCAGCAGTTTAAAACCGATCGCCTACGAGCAGTACTTC. It encodes CASSLKPIAYEQYF.

A few counts support this clonotype. The chain carries TRBV12-3 or TRBV12-4 and TRBJ2-5; possible D gene TRBD1, 6 bases. The tail of the sequence fits TRBJ2-7 better, so the J call may be wrong. The CDR3 extends over 14 amino acids. The CDR3: CASSFYRVVNEQYF. CDR3 sequence (DNA): TGTGCCAGCAGTTTCTACAGGGTCGTCAACGAGCAGTACTTC.

This chain uses TRBV10-3 with TRBJ1-6, with 12 bases lining up with TRBD1. With 7 bases clipped from V and 3 bases from J, the junction kept 7 bases outside the gene matches. CDR1 is ENHRY and CDR2 is SYGVKD in the germline V gene. There are 17 residues in the CDR3. CDR3 bases: TGTGCCATCAAGGGGACAGGGGGCTACGGCTATAATTCACCCCTCCACTTT. Residues: CAIKGTGGYGYNSPLHF.

The chain uses TRBV7-2 and TRBJ2-7; the match to TRBD1 covers 9 bases. This CDR3 contains 15 residues. V lost 7 bases to trimming and J lost 6 bases; unmatched junction nucleotides: 13. The germline V gene encodes CDR1 SGHTA and CDR2 FQGNSA. The CDR3 is CASNSTGTGYREQYF. The CDR3, as DNA: TGTGCCAGCAACTCAACCGGGACAGGGTATCGCGAGCAGTACTTC.

The rearrangement links TRBV18 to TRBJ1-2; D is perhaps TRBD1 (5 bases). Deletions cut 2 bases from V and 5 bases from J, with 15 bases between. This CDR3 region has 15 residues. The germline gives CDR1 KGHSH, CDR2 LQKENI. CDR3: CASSPGAGDVYGYTF. The CDR3 DNA is TGTGCCAGCTCACCAGGGGCAGGCGACGTATATGGCTACACCTTC. The full variable domain, with the rest looked up from reference TRBV18 and TRBJ1-2, is NAGVMQNPRHLVRRRGQEARLRCSPMKGHSHVYWYRQLPEEGLKFMVYLQKENIIDESGMPKERFSAEFPKEGPSILRIQQVVRGDSAAYFCASSPGAGDVYGYTFGSGTRLTVV.

This chain uses TRBV20-1 with TRBJ2-4; no definite D call. The DNA end lines up better with TRBJ2-7; the J call may be wrong. The CDR3 is 13 residues long. CDR1 is DFQATT and CDR2 is SNEGSKA in the germline V gene (reference sequence). The CDR3 DNA reads TGCAGTGCTAAGATGGTTACTATCTACGAGCAGTACTTC. Translation: CSAKMVTIYEQYF.

V gene TRBV2 combines with J gene TRBJ2-2; D is unclear. CDR1 SNHLY and CDR2 FYNNEI come from the germline V gene. V dropped 6 bases and J dropped 0 bases, with 8 bases sitting between them. The CDR3 is 14 residues long. The CDR3 DNA follows: TGTGCCAGCAGAAGCGCTACGAACACCGGGGAGCTGTTTTTT. This codes for CASRSATNTGELFF.